The 27 T cell receptor beta chains listed next were all sequenced from one sample in a study of beta chain features in type 1 diabetes. cDNA synthesis used the whole RNA isolate, giving expressed TCRB sequences. Assay: immunoSEQ multiplex PCR; the TCRdb copy retains only in-frame clones and omits some. The sample holds around 250,000 clones; 25% to 30% are singletons and the top ten take roughly 4%. The specimen was central memory CD4+ T cells from blood. These receptors were taken from a man aged 25-45 years in good health.

J is TRBJ1-6 and V is TRBV30; D is perhaps TRBD1 (6 bases). The germline V gene encodes CDR1 GTSNPN and CDR2 SVGIG (reference sequence). The CDR3 covers 13 residues. V lost 4 bases and J lost 5, with 9 bases in between. CDR3 in DNA: TGTGCCTGGAAACAGGGCAATAATTCACCCCTCCACTTT. It is translated as CAWKQGNNSPLHF.

The chain is built from TRBV30 and TRBJ1-5, with TRBD1 matching over 10 bases. Germline V gives CDR1 GTSNPN, CDR2 SVGIG (reference sequence). The V gene end was trimmed by 5 bases and the J gene end by 6 bases; junction bases not matched to a gene: 7. The CDR3 runs 14 residues. The CDR3 protein is CAWSTGGLAQPQHF. The CDR3 region has the DNA TGTGCCTGGTCGACAGGGGGCTTGGCTCAGCCCCAGCATTTT. Full variable domain (outside the CDR3, taken from reference TRBV30 and TRBJ1-5): SQTIHQWPATLVQPVGSPLSLECTVEGTSNPNLYWYRQAAGRGLQLLFYSVGIGQISSEVPQNLSASRPQDRQFILSSKKLLLSDSGFYLCAWSTGGLAQPQHFGDGTRLSIL.

This clone was seen a few times. The V call is TRBV7-9, the J call TRBJ2-2; D is ambiguous. Looked up from germline, CDR1 is SEHNR and CDR2 is FQNEAQ (reference sequence). This CDR3 is built from 13 residues. V was shortened by 4 bases and J by 2 bases, with 5 bases between the two germline ends. The CDR3 bases are TGTGCCAGCAGCTCCTTAAACACCGGGGAGCTGTTTTTT. Protein: CASSSLNTGELFF.

In this sample, this clone turned up once. The J gene is TRBJ2-7, the V gene TRBV5-6; tentative D call: TRBD1 (6 bases). This CDR3 comprises 13 residues. With 1 base removed from V and 3 bases from J, the gap between germline ends came to 8 bases. Germline V gene lookup returns CDR1 SGHDT and CDR2 YYEEEE. The CDR3 sequence: CASSLQGYYEQYF. DNA of the CDR3: TGTGCCAGCAGCTTGCAGGGGTACTACGAGCAGTACTTC.

This clone was seen only a few times. This chain links TRBV29-1 with TRBJ2-5; the D gene is possibly TRBD2 (6 bases). V gave up 0 bases and J gave up 4 bases, with 9 bases separating them. The CDR3 spans 13 residues. Germline CDR1 reads SQVTM; CDR2 reads ANQGSEA. CDR3 in DNA: TGCAGCGTTGAAGAGGACGGGGGAGAGACCCAGTACTTC. It specifies CSVEEDGGETQYF.

The chain carries TRBV10-3 and TRBJ2-3; TRBD1 is a possible D gene (5 bases). The CDR3 runs to 13 residues. V was shortened by 3 bases and J by 10 bases, with 14 bases between the two germline ends. Germline CDR1 and CDR2: ENHRY and SYGVKD. The CDR3 sequence: CAISEIDTGPQYF. The CDR3 DNA follows: TGTGCCATCAGTGAAATCGACACAGGCCCGCAGTATTTT.

The chain links TRBV10-3 to TRBJ2-1, with TRBD2 identical over 7 bases. The CDR3 is 14 amino acids. V was clipped by 11 bases and J by 9 bases; unmatched bases: 16. Germline V gives CDR1 ENHRY, CDR2 SYGVKD. The CDR3 spells CALGRSQDSPEQFF. The CDR3 region has the DNA TGTGCCCTCGGGAGGTCCCAGGACTCCCCTGAGCAGTTCTTC.

This clone was detected only a few times. The V and J genes are TRBV28 and TRBJ2-3; tentative D call: TRBD1 (5 bases). The ends were cut back, 5 bases at V and 1 base at J, with 13 bases in the middle. Germline V lookup: CDR1 MDHEN, CDR2 SYDVKM. The CDR3 has 15 amino acids. In DNA, the CDR3 is TGTGCCAGCAGTACGCAGGGTAGGGGCACAGATACGCAGTATTTT. Protein: CASSTQGRGTDTQYF.

The chain couples TRBV15 to TRBJ2-3; 7 positions match TRBD2. Germline V CDR1 and CDR2: LNHNV, YYDKDF (reference sequence). CDR3 length: 16 residues. Trimming cost V 0 bases and J 3 bases; bases outside gene matches: 6. This CDR3 is CATSRDARERTDTQYF. The CDR3 DNA reads as TGTGCCACCAGCAGAGACGCGCGGGAGAGGACAGATACGCAGTATTTT.

This rearrangement joins TRBV20-1 to TRBJ2-5, with 8 positions matching TRBD2. The CDR3 totals 11 residues. CDR1 is DFQATT, CDR2 SNEGSKA, per germline (reference sequence). The DNA of the CDR3 is TGCATTGCGTCTAGCGGGGAGACCCAGTACTTC. It specifies CIASSGETQYF.

The chain couples TRBV2 to TRBJ1-1, with D possibly being TRBD1 (5 bases). V was clipped by 4 bases and J by 3 bases, with 15 bases between them. This CDR3 is built from 15 residues. Germline CDR1 reads SNHLY; CDR2 reads FYNNEI. The CDR3 nucleotides read TGTGCCAGCAGTGCTGGGGGGAGTCGGGACACTGAAGCTTTCTTT. Translated, it gives CASSAGGSRDTEAFF.

The chain combines TRBV25-1 with TRBJ2-7; 8 bases line up with TRBD2. The CDR3 extends over 15 amino acids. Per the germline V gene, CDR1 is MGHDK and CDR2 is SYGVNS. The J segment lost 1 base and the V segment lost 3 bases, leaving 5 bases of the junction unmatched. CDR3 sequence reads: CASSDPTGGSYEQYF. For the CDR3, the DNA is TGTGCCAGCAGTGATCCTACGGGAGGGTCCTACGAGCAGTACTTC.

As for this clone: The sample carries other DNA sequences with the same CDR3. The chain links TRBV28 to TRBJ1-5; D is undetermined. CDR1 is MDHEN and CDR2 is SYDVKM in the germline V gene. CDR3 length: 13 residues. With 5 bases removed from V and 0 bases from J, the gap between germline ends came to 5 bases. The CDR3 loop is CASSPDSNQPQHF. The CDR3 DNA is TGTGCCAGCAGTCCGGATAGCAATCAGCCCCAGCATTTT.

This clone was seen only a few times. The chain recombines TRBV5-1 with TRBJ2-7; 10 nucleotides agree with TRBD2. CDR1 SGHRS and CDR2 YFSETQ come from the germline V gene. V lost 0 bases, J lost 5 bases, and 8 bases stayed unmatched. The CDR3 has 16 residues. The CDR3 region has the DNA TGCGCCAGCAGCTTGGTAGCTAGCGGGAGAACTGACGAGCAGTACTTC. It codes for CASSLVASGRTDEQYF.

The chain couples TRBV4-2 to TRBJ2-7; 9 nucleotides agree with TRBD1. CDR3 length: 18 residues. The junction had 16 bases not matched to a gene; V was cut back by 3 bases and J by 4 bases. Germline lookup yields CDR1 LGHNA and CDR2 YNFKEQ. The CDR3 sequence: CASSQWGGSGQGRYEQYF. The CDR3 DNA reads TGTGCCAGCAGCCAGTGGGGAGGTTCGGGACAGGGAAGGTACGAGCAGTACTTC.

This clone was recorded a few times. The chain is built from TRBV25-1 and TRBJ1-4; the D is unclear. Trimming shortened V by 5 bases and J by 8 bases, and 18 bases separated the two germline ends. The germline gives CDR1 MGHDK, CDR2 SYGVNS. The CDR3 runs to 15 residues. CDR3 DNA sequence: TGTGCCAGCAGTCAATGGGAAGGCAGGATGGAAAAACTGTTTTTT. Translation gives CASSQWEGRMEKLFF.

This clone was counted a few times. The gene calls are TRBV11-2 and TRBJ1-2; no definite D call. CDR3 length equals 13 residues. Germline V CDR1 and CDR2: SGHAT, FQNNGV. The ends were cut back, 1 base at V and 8 bases at J, with 11 bases in the middle. CDR3: CASSLGLAGGYTF. The CDR3 DNA reads TGTGCCAGCAGCTTAGGACTGGCGGGAGGCTACACCTTC.

This clone was seen a handful of times. V gene TRBV9 combines with J gene TRBJ2-1, with 7 bases that match TRBD2. The V gene end was trimmed by 4 bases and the J gene end by 8 bases; junction bases not matched to a gene: 9. The CDR3 totals 14 residues. Germline values: CDR1 SGDLS, CDR2 YYNGEE. CDR3 sequence: CASSRTSRDDEQFF. CDR3 in DNA: TGTGCCAGCAGCAGGACTAGTCGGGACGATGAGCAGTTCTTC.

The chain recombines TRBV15 with TRBJ2-3; D could derive from TRBD1 or TRBD2 (5 bases each). Germline CDR1 and CDR2: LNHNV and YYDKDF (reference sequence). V dropped 0 bases and J dropped 0 bases, with 10 bases sitting between them. The CDR3 has 16 amino acids. The CDR3 nucleotides read TGTGCCACCAGCAGAGATCAGGGCGGGAGCACAGATACGCAGTATTTT. It yields the protein CATSRDQGGSTDTQYF. Using reference TRBV15 and TRBJ2-3 for the parts outside the CDR3, the full variable domain is DAMVIQNPRYQVTQFGKPVTLSCSQTLNHNVMYWYQQKSSQAPKLLFHYYDKDFNNEADTPDNFQSRRPNTSFCFLDIRSPGLGDTAMYLCATSRDQGGSTDTQYFGPGTRLTVL.

This clone has ten or more counts. Other nucleotide sequences in the sample specify the same CDR3. This rearrangement joins TRBV7-6 to TRBJ2-1; 15 bases are shared with TRBD2. V trimming: 4 bases; J trimming: 7 bases; junction bases outside the gene matches: 5. CDR3 length equals 16 residues. Germline CDR1 reads SGHVS; CDR2 reads FNYEAQ. The CDR3 nucleotides are TGTGCCAGCAGCTCGGGACTAGCGGGAGGCGGAAATGAGCAGTTCTTC. Translation gives CASSSGLAGGGNEQFF. The full variable domain, in which reference TRBV7-6 and TRBJ2-1 provide the parts outside the CDR3, is GAGVSQSPRYKVTKRGQDVALRCDPISGHVSLYWYRQALGQGPEFLTYFNYEAQQDKSGLPNDRFSAERPEGSISTLTIQRTEQRDSAMYRCASSSGLAGGGNEQFFGPGTRLTVL.

This clone has more than one count but fewer than ten. The chain recombines TRBV29-1 with TRBJ1-1; tentatively, D is TRBD1 (5 bases). Looked up from germline, CDR1 is SQVTM and CDR2 is ANQGSEA. V lost 4 bases and J 9 bases, leaving 21 bases between the germline ends. The CDR3 totals 14 residues. The DNA of the CDR3 is TGCAGCGTTGCTGTGGGGGGATCCCTATCTAAAGCTTTCTTT. The encoded protein is CSVAVGGSLSKAFF.

CDR3 bases: TGCAGCGTTGAATTCCGCTCTGAGACCCAGTACTTC. Its protein product is CSVEFRSETQYF. The V call is TRBV29-1, the J call TRBJ2-5, with D unclear. The CDR3 loop spans 12 amino acids. Germline CDR1 and CDR2: SQVTM and ANQGSEA. Trimming shortened V by 2 bases and J by 5 bases, and 9 bases separated the two germline ends.

The sample holds many counts of this clone. The rearrangement joins TRBV29-1 to TRBJ2-5, with 8 bases fitting TRBD2. The CDR3 spans 11 residues. Germline V gives CDR1 SQVTM, CDR2 ANQGSEA. J was trimmed by 5 bases and V by 7 bases; bases with no gene match: 3. CDR3 amino acids: CSATSGETQYF. CDR3 nucleotides: TGCAGCGCAACTAGCGGTGAGACCCAGTACTTC.

About this clone: With a much larger clone just one base away, this may be a read error. The chain links TRBV5-4 to TRBJ2-2; D may correspond to TRBD1 or TRBD2 (6 bases each). The CDR3 consists of 16 residues. The V end lost 3 bases, the J end lost 4 bases, and 16 bases lay between the germline ends. Germline values: CDR1 SGHNT, CDR2 YYREEE (reference sequence). CDR3 sequence (DNA): TGTGCCAGCAGCTGGGGGGCAGGGGTAATCACCGGGGAGCTGTTTTTT. Its translation: CASSWGAGVITGELFF.

Remarks on this clone: Other DNA sequences in this sample translate to the same CDR3. This sequence joins TRBV18 and TRBJ1-1; 9 bases align to TRBD1. Germline V lookup: CDR1 KGHSH, CDR2 LQKENI. The CDR3 length is 14 residues. Trimming took 3 bases from V and 1 from J; bases not matched to a gene: 0. Here the CDR3 reads CASSPTGGNTEAFF. The CDR3, as DNA: TGTGCCAGCTCACCGACAGGGGGGAACACTGAAGCTTTCTTT.

The table lists this clone with a few counts. The genes are TRBV5-1 and TRBJ1-2; 8 positions match TRBD1. Unmatched junction bases numbered 1, after V lost 2 bases and J lost 7 bases. Looked up from germline, CDR1 is SGHRS and CDR2 is YFSETQ. This CDR3 is built from 12 residues. The CDR3 reads CASSFDRGGYTF. As DNA, the CDR3 is TGCGCCAGCAGCTTCGACAGGGGTGGCTACACCTTC.

This chain connects TRBV7-2 to TRBJ2-5, with 8 positions matching TRBD2. Losses at the gene ends were 7 bases for V and 4 bases for J; bases not matched to a gene: 8. Germline assignment: CDR1 SGHTA and CDR2 FQGNSA. The CDR3 has 14 residues. In DNA, the CDR3 is TGTGCCAGCACCGCGGGGGGACACGTAGAGACCCAGTACTTC. It translates to CASTAGGHVETQYF.